Following are 8 T cell receptor beta chains from one sample sequenced in a study of identifying expanded T cells in peripheral blood. Generated by immunoSEQ multiplex PCR, the TCRdb table keeps only in-frame clones and is missing some. Counted here are around 90,000 clones, about 91% occurring once; the ten biggest clones make up under 4.5%. Input material: blood. Receptors originate from a person aged 18 to 70 in good health.

For this clone: The junction departs from the called germline gene at one end, perhaps through a read error. The rearrangement joins TRBV19 to TRBJ1-4, with D possibly matching TRBD1 (5 bases). This CDR3 contains 15 residues. Germline CDR1 is LNHDA and CDR2 is SQIVND (reference sequence). CDR3 residues: CASSIVPTGSEKLFF. The CDR3 region has the DNA TGTGCCAGCAGTATTGTCCCCACAGGATCTGAAAAACTGTTTTTT.

The V and J genes are TRBV11-2 and TRBJ1-1; D unclear. There are 18 residues in the CDR3. CDR1 is SGHAT and CDR2 is FQNNGV in the germline V gene. The V gene lost 4 bases and the J gene lost 5 bases, with 26 bases spanning the gap. The CDR3, as DNA: TGTGCCAGCAGCTCTCTTGGGATGGAGCGATGGTATCGGACTGAAGCTTTCTTT. Amino acids: CASSSLGMERWYRTEAFF.

The rearrangement joins TRBV7-6 to TRBJ1-1; possibly TRBD1 for D (5 bases). Per germline, CDR1 SGHVS and CDR2 FNYEAQ. The CDR3 extends over 13 amino acids. Between the trimmed V and J ends, which lost 0 bases and 8 bases, there was a span of 10 bases. CDR3 in amino acids: CASSLAPGKEAFF. The CDR3, as DNA: TGTGCCAGCAGCTTAGCTCCAGGGAAGGAAGCTTTCTTT.

This clone was observed a handful of times. This chain connects TRBV9 to TRBJ2-7; D gene unclear. The V gene lost 0 bases and the J gene lost 2 bases, with 9 bases spanning the gap. The germline V gene encodes CDR1 SGDLS and CDR2 YYNGEE. The CDR3 contains 14 residues. As DNA, the CDR3 is TGTGCCAGCAGCGTAGGGCTAGACCCCTACGAGCAGTACTTC. Encoded protein: CASSVGLDPYEQYF.

J is TRBJ2-7 and V is TRBV6-1, with D perhaps matching TRBD1 or TRBD2 (5 bases each). Per germline, CDR1 MNHNS and CDR2 SASEGT. The germline V and J ends were trimmed by 4 bases and 6 bases, with 16 bases remaining between them. This CDR3 has 14 amino acids. CDR3 DNA: TGTGCCAGCAGTGGTCTGGGCAGGGACGGCGAGCAGTACTTC. Its protein product is CASSGLGRDGEQYF.

The J gene is TRBJ2-3, the V gene TRBV29-1, with D perhaps assigned TRBD1 or TRBD2 (6 bases each). Looked up from germline, CDR1 is SQVTM and CDR2 is ANQGSEA. The CDR3 consists of 15 residues. With 4 bases removed from V and 0 bases from J, the gap between germline ends came to 14 bases. CDR3 protein: CSVGDTGASTDTQYF. Here the CDR3 DNA reads TGCAGCGTTGGGGATACGGGGGCTAGCACAGATACGCAGTATTTT.

The chain has TRBV20-1 and TRBJ2-1; no clear D gene. The germline V and J ends were trimmed by 3 bases and 6 bases, with 3 bases remaining between them. The length of the CDR3 is 10 residues. Looked up from germline, CDR1 is DFQATT and CDR2 is SNEGSKA (reference sequence). In DNA, the CDR3 is TGCAGTGCTAGTAGCAATGAGCAGTTCTTC. Translation gives CSASSNEQFF.

The CDR3 DNA sequence: TGTGCCAGCATCCAAACTGGCTCCTATAATTCACCCCTCCACTTT. As protein: CASIQTGSYNSPLHF. This rearrangement joins TRBV28 to TRBJ1-6; D is unresolved. The V gene's germline CDR1 is MDHEN and CDR2 SYDVKM. The CDR3 is 15 amino acids. V was pared by 7 bases and J by 0 bases, with 10 bases between.